This entry lists 23 T cell receptor beta chains sequenced from one sample in a study of beta chain features in type 1 diabetes. Reverse transcription of all isolated RNA meant that expressed TCRB transcripts were sequenced. The data were produced by immunoSEQ multiplex PCR, yet TCRdb's version contains in-frame clones alone and is incomplete. The sample comprises approximately 110,000 clones, 30% to 40% of which are singletons, and around 0.07% rests with the top ten. The specimen sequenced was stem cell memory CD4+ T cells from blood. Receptor source: a woman aged 18-29 years in good health.

This chain links TRBV5-4 with TRBJ1-4; unclear D gene. This CDR3 contains 14 residues. With 4 bases removed from V and 6 bases from J, the gap between germline ends came to 13 bases. The germline gives CDR1 SGHNT, CDR2 YYREEE (reference sequence). The CDR3 reads CASSLNRGDEKLFF. The CDR3 DNA follows: TGTGCCAGCAGCCTGAACCGTGGAGATGAAAAACTGTTTTTT.

The CDR3 DNA follows: TGTGCCAGCAAGGGCAGGGTTAATTCACCCCTCCACTTT. Translating gives CASKGRVNSPLHF. The rearrangement uses TRBV27 and TRBJ1-6, with D possibly TRBD1 on 5 matching bases. Germline loops: CDR1 MNHEY, CDR2 SMNVEV (reference sequence). Trimming shortened V by 7 bases and J by 6 bases, and 10 bases separated the two germline ends. The CDR3 runs to 13 residues.

This clone was detected only a few times. The chain uses TRBV5-1 and TRBJ1-4, with 7 bases that match TRBD1. The V gene's germline CDR1 is SGHRS and CDR2 YFSETQ. The CDR3 is made up of 17 amino acids. The ends lost 0 bases at V and 7 bases at J; junction bases unmatched: 12. The CDR3 sequence is CASSLATGGGFPEKLFF. CDR3 coding DNA: TGCGCCAGCAGCTTGGCCACTGGAGGGGGCTTTCCTGAAAAACTGTTTTTT.

This clone was recorded a few times. This chain joins TRBV7-2 and TRBJ2-3, with 13 bases lining up with TRBD2. Germline trimming cut 5 bases from V and 1 base from J; bases unmatched to any gene: 3. The CDR3 covers 16 residues. Germline V gene sequence: CDR1 SGHTA, CDR2 FQGNSA. CDR3 in amino acids: CASSPGLAGRTDTQYF. In DNA form, the CDR3 reads TGTGCCAGCAGCCCGGGACTAGCGGGACGCACAGATACGCAGTATTTT.

The J gene is TRBJ2-3, the V gene TRBV4-2; a possible D gene is TRBD1 (6 bases). The CDR3 is 13 residues long. V was pared by 0 bases and J by 7 bases, with 8 bases between. Germline V gene sequence: CDR1 LGHNA, CDR2 YNFKEQ. CDR3 protein: CASSQDRDNTQYF. DNA of the CDR3: TGTGCCAGCAGCCAAGATCGGGACAATACGCAGTATTTT.

This chain links TRBV28 with TRBJ1-5; perhaps TRBD1 as D (5 bases). This CDR3 comprises 14 residues. The germline gives CDR1 MDHEN, CDR2 SYDVKM. V gave up 3 bases and J gave up 3 bases, with 9 bases separating them. CDR3 in amino acids: CASSFSQVNQPQHF. The CDR3 coding sequence is TGTGCCAGCAGTTTCTCACAGGTCAATCAGCCCCAGCATTTT. The variable domain in full, completed from reference TRBV28 and TRBJ1-5, reads DVKVTQSSRYLVKRTGEKVFLECVQDMDHENMFWYRQDPGLGLRLIYFSYDVKMKEKGDIPEGYSVSREKKERFSLILESASTNQTSMYLCASSFSQVNQPQHFGDGTRLSIL.

This clone was counted many times. The V gene is TRBV29-1, the J gene TRBJ2-3, with a possible D match to TRBD2 (5 bases). The CDR3 loop spans 12 amino acids. Between the trimmed V and J ends, which lost 7 bases and 1 base, there was a span of 9 bases. CDR1 is SQVTM and CDR2 is ANQGSEA in the germline V gene. CDR3: CSGAARTDTQYF. CDR3 coding DNA: TGCAGCGGAGCGGCTCGCACAGATACGCAGTATTTT.

This clone was found once. The rearrangement uses TRBV7-9 and TRBJ1-1; D perhaps matches TRBD1 (5 bases). Germline V gene lookup returns CDR1 SEHNR and CDR2 FQNEAQ (reference sequence). This CDR3 is 15 amino acids long. The V end lost 1 base, the J end lost 1 base, and 10 bases lay between the germline ends. CDR3 nucleotide sequence: TGTGCCAGCAGCTTAGTTCAGGGAAAGAACACTGAAGCTTTCTTT. It specifies CASSLVQGKNTEAFF.

This clone was counted a few times. The chain joins TRBV18 to TRBJ1-1; TRBD1 aligns across 11 bases. With V trimmed by 2 bases and J by 6 bases, 5 bases remained unmatched. The CDR3 is 15 amino acids. Per the germline V gene, CDR1 is KGHSH and CDR2 is LQKENI. The CDR3 bases are TGTGCCAGCTCACCAGGGACAGGGGGATTGGCTGAAGCTTTCTTT. Translated, it gives CASSPGTGGLAEAFF.

This clone was recorded a few times. The rearrangement links TRBV7-2 to TRBJ1-2; 7 bases match TRBD1. There are 15 residues in the CDR3. Germline lookup yields CDR1 SGHTA and CDR2 FQGNSA. The V gene end was trimmed by 3 bases and the J gene end by 2 bases; junction bases not matched to a gene: 6. This CDR3 is CASSFSGTVNYGYTF. Written as DNA, the CDR3 is TGTGCCAGCAGCTTTTCTGGGACAGTCAACTATGGCTACACCTTC. Together with reference TRBV7-2 and TRBJ1-2, the CDR3 gives the full variable domain: GAGVSQSPSNKVTEKGKDVELRCDPISGHTALYWYRQSLGQGLEFLIYFQGNSAPDKSGLPSDRFSAERTGGSVSTLTIQRTQQEDSAVYLCASSFSGTVNYGYTFGSGTRLTVV.

The genes are TRBV28 and TRBJ2-1; D not resolved. The germline V and J ends were trimmed by 5 bases and 4 bases, with 3 bases remaining between them. The CDR3 runs to 11 residues. From germline, CDR1 is MDHEN and CDR2 SYDVKM. CDR3 sequence: CASSLYNEQFF. For the CDR3, the DNA is TGTGCCAGCAGTCTGTACAATGAGCAGTTCTTC.

This clone was detected a few times. The rearrangement uses TRBV4-2 and TRBJ2-7; tentative D call: TRBD1 (5 bases). Germline V gene data show CDR1 as LGHNA and CDR2 as YNFKEQ. The CDR3 is 19 amino acids. V was shortened by 1 base and J by 3 bases, with 25 bases between the two germline ends. This CDR3 reads CASSQVQGSHESSLYEQYF. The CDR3 bases are TGTGCCAGCAGCCAAGTCCAGGGCAGTCACGAGTCGTCCCTCTACGAGCAGTACTTC.

This clone was seen just once. The chain recombines TRBV30 with TRBJ1-5; D not certain. Germline lookup yields CDR1 GTSNPN and CDR2 SVGIG (reference sequence). V was clipped by 2 bases and J by 3 bases, with 8 bases between them. CDR3 length equals 13 residues. The CDR3 nucleotides are TGTGCCTGGAGTAGTCAGGTCAATCAGCCCCAGCATTTT. Translating gives CAWSSQVNQPQHF.

The chain recombines TRBV7-2 with TRBJ2-6; 7 bases match TRBD1. J lost 13 bases, V lost 0 bases, and 3 bases had no gene match. The CDR3 has 13 residues. Germline CDR1 SGHTA, CDR2 FQGNSA. CDR3 residues: CASSLAGQRVLTF. DNA of the CDR3: TGTGCCAGCAGCTTAGCGGGACAGAGGGTCCTGACTTTC. The variable domain in full, completed from reference TRBV7-2 and TRBJ2-6, reads GAGVSQSPSNKVTEKGKDVELRCDPISGHTALYWYRQSLGQGLEFLIYFQGNSAPDKSGLPSDRFSAERTGGSVSTLTIQRTQQEDSAVYLCASSLAGQRVLTFGAGSRLTVL.

The chain combines TRBV29-1 with TRBJ2-2; the D is unclear. Germline lookup yields CDR1 SQVTM and CDR2 ANQGSEA. The CDR3 loop spans 12 amino acids. V gave up 1 base and J gave up 5 bases, with 5 bases separating them. The CDR3 DNA reads TGCAGCGTTGAAGGACATACCGGGGAGCTGTTTTTT. Translating it yields CSVEGHTGELFF.

There are a few counts of this clone. The chain carries TRBV2 and TRBJ2-1; the match to TRBD2 covers 7 bases. The V segment lost 7 bases and the J segment 3 bases; nucleotides outside the gene matches: 9. CDR1 SNHLY and CDR2 FYNNEI come from the germline V gene. The CDR3 contains 15 residues. The CDR3 bases are TGTGCCAGCAACAAGGTAGCGGGTCGCTACAATGAGCAGTTCTTC. Translated: CASNKVAGRYNEQFF.

V and J are TRBV11-2 and TRBJ2-1; 12 bases match TRBD2. Germline CDR1 and CDR2: SGHAT and FQNNGV. With V trimmed by 1 base and J by 4 bases, 8 bases remained unmatched. The CDR3 runs to 18 residues. The CDR3 sequence: CASSLGRRGTSGYNEQFF. In nucleotides, the CDR3 is TGTGCCAGCAGCTTAGGGCGGAGGGGGACTAGCGGGTACAATGAGCAGTTCTTC.

This rearrangement joins TRBV20-1 to TRBJ2-7; D is unclear. The germline CDR1 and CDR2 sequences are DFQATT and SNEGSKA (reference sequence). This CDR3 contains 11 residues. Between the trimmed V and J ends, which lost 3 bases and 4 bases, there was a span of 7 bases. The CDR3 DNA reads as TGCAGTGCTAGTGCCAGGTACGAGCAGTACTTC. It is translated as CSASARYEQYF.

This clone was seen only a few times. The chain links TRBV29-1 to TRBJ2-7, with 8 bases aligning to TRBD1. This CDR3 region has 12 residues. The trim removed 6 bases at V and 5 bases at J, leaving 6 bases unmatched. The germline CDR1 and CDR2 sequences are SQVTM and ANQGSEA. CDR3 residues: CSVRTGYDEQYF. The CDR3 nucleotides read TGCAGCGTAAGGACAGGGTACGACGAGCAGTACTTC.

This clone was found a few times. J is TRBJ1-5 and V is TRBV15; TRBD1 aligns across 8 bases. With 0 bases clipped from V and 2 bases from J, the junction kept 18 bases outside the gene matches. The CDR3 has 21 amino acids. Per the germline V gene, CDR1 is LNHNV and CDR2 is YYDKDF (reference sequence). The CDR3: CATSRDFPRTGPLVGNQPQHF. In DNA, the CDR3 is TGTGCCACCAGCAGAGATTTCCCTCGGACAGGGCCCCTGGTCGGCAATCAGCCCCAGCATTTT.

V usage is TRBV2 and J usage is TRBJ1-2; perhaps TRBD1 as D (5 bases). Looked up from germline, CDR1 is SNHLY and CDR2 is FYNNEI. Trimming shortened V by 7 bases and J by 4 bases, and 13 bases separated the two germline ends. This CDR3 is 13 amino acids long. The CDR3 sequence: CASMGGGPYGYTF. CDR3 sequence (DNA): TGTGCCAGCATGGGGGGGGGACCCTATGGCTACACCTTC.

This rearrangement joins TRBV7-2 to TRBJ2-1; 7 bases are a match to TRBD1. Germline V gene lookup returns CDR1 SGHTA and CDR2 FQGNSA. J lost 15 bases, V lost 3 bases, and 11 bases had no gene match. The CDR3 is 13 residues long. CDR3 sequence reads: CASSFGQVTFPFF. CDR3 DNA sequence: TGTGCCAGCAGCTTCGGACAGGTAACATTTCCGTTCTTC.

The V and J genes are TRBV28 and TRBJ2-1; D may be TRBD1 (6 bases). Between the trimmed V and J ends, which lost 1 base and 12 bases, there was a span of 16 bases. Germline V gene sequence: CDR1 MDHEN, CDR2 SYDVKM. CDR3 length equals 14 residues. The CDR3, as DNA: TGTGCCAGCAGTTTATCTCACAGGGTGGCGTCGCAGTTCTTC. It specifies CASSLSHRVASQFF. Together with reference TRBV28 and TRBJ2-1, the CDR3 gives the full variable domain: DVKVTQSSRYLVKRTGEKVFLECVQDMDHENMFWYRQDPGLGLRLIYFSYDVKMKEKGDIPEGYSVSREKKERFSLILESASTNQTSMYLCASSLSHRVASQFFGPGTRLTVL.